A selection of T cell receptor beta chains follows, all from one sample in a study of blood T cells in healthy people across ages. Each CDR3 protein is one row after TCRdb ran MiXCR on the 5' RACE reads. The data contain roughly 730,000 distinct CDR3 sequences, roughly 56% of them singletons. Sequencing input: blood. These receptors were collected from a man in his forties in good health. CDR3s include the opening cysteine and the closing phenylalanine or tryptophan. The D gene is left open where the match is weak. Rows may omit the clone size; those that give it use once, few, many or a size class.

cdr3_length: 12; v_call: TRBV18; clone_size: few; j_call: TRBJ2-7; d_call: -; cdr3_aa: CASSDGSYEQYF; cdr3_nt: TGTGCCAGCTCGGACGGGAGTTACGAGCAGTACTTC
cdr3_length: 16; v_call: TRBV20-1; clone_size: many; j_call: TRBJ2-5; d_call: -; cdr3_aa: CSARGGATTFQETQYF; cdr3_nt: TGCAGTGCTAGAGGGGGGGCGACGACCTTCCAAGAGACCCAGTACTTC
cdr3_length: 13; v_call: TRBV7-9; clone_size: -; j_call: TRBJ2-1; d_call: -; cdr3_aa: CASSTEQGNEQFF; cdr3_nt: TGTGCCAGCAGCACCGAACAGGGCAATGAGCAGTTCTTC
cdr3_length: 13; v_call: TRBV6-5; clone_size: few; j_call: TRBJ1-1; d_call: -; cdr3_aa: CASSYLGNTEAFF; cdr3_nt: TGTGCCAGCAGTTACTTAGGGAACACTGAAGCTTTCTTT
cdr3_length: 13; v_call: TRBV20-1; clone_size: -; j_call: TRBJ2-3; d_call: -; cdr3_aa: CSALVQGPDTQYF; cdr3_nt: TGCAGTGCCCTGGTACAGGGACCAGATACGCAGTATTTT
cdr3_length: 14; v_call: TRBV12-3/TRBV12-4; clone_size: -; j_call: TRBJ2-7; d_call: TRBD1; cdr3_aa: CASSYGTGASEQYF; cdr3_nt: TGTGCCAGCAGTTACGGGACAGGGGCCTCCGAGCAGTACTTC
cdr3_length: 16; v_call: TRBV6-2/TRBV6-3; clone_size: -; j_call: TRBJ2-3; d_call: -; cdr3_aa: CASSPMRGTREYTQYF; cdr3_nt: TGTGCCAGCAGTCCGATGAGGGGGACAAGAGAGTATACGCAGTATTTT
cdr3_length: 12; v_call: TRBV10-3; clone_size: -; j_call: TRBJ2-7; d_call: -; cdr3_aa: CAIREVADEQYF; cdr3_nt: TGTGCCATCAGGGAGGTGGCCGATGAGCAGTACTTC
cdr3_length: 14; v_call: TRBV6-4; clone_size: many; j_call: TRBJ1-1; d_call: -; cdr3_aa: CASRHDRPNTEAFF; cdr3_nt: TGTGCCAGCAGACACGACAGACCCAACACTGAAGCTTTCTTT
cdr3_length: 13; v_call: TRBV20-1; clone_size: -; j_call: TRBJ2-7; d_call: -; cdr3_aa: CSARVSGAYEQYF; cdr3_nt: TGCAGTGCTAGAGTTTCCGGGGCCTACGAGCAGTACTTC
cdr3_length: 15; v_call: TRBV4-1; clone_size: few; j_call: TRBJ2-4; d_call: -; cdr3_aa: CASSQPGRGENIQYF; cdr3_nt: TGCGCCAGCAGCCAACCAGGGAGAGGGGAAAACATTCAGTACTTC
cdr3_length: 15; v_call: TRBV10-3; clone_size: -; j_call: TRBJ1-1; d_call: -; cdr3_aa: CAISDLEEGRTEAFF; cdr3_nt: TGTGCCATCAGTGACCTCGAAGAGGGTAGGACTGAAGCTTTCTTT
cdr3_length: 16; v_call: TRBV29-1; clone_size: -; j_call: TRBJ2-3; d_call: TRBD2; cdr3_aa: CSVEKTSGGRTDTQYF; cdr3_nt: TGCAGCGTGGAAAAGACTAGCGGGGGGCGCACAGATACGCAGTATTTT
cdr3_length: 13; v_call: TRBV9; clone_size: -; j_call: TRBJ1-1; d_call: -; cdr3_aa: CASTSDVGTEAFF; cdr3_nt: TGTGCCAGCACAAGCGACGTGGGGACTGAAGCTTTCTTT
cdr3_length: 16; v_call: TRBV20-1; clone_size: -; j_call: TRBJ2-1; d_call: TRBD1; cdr3_aa: CSARDLRSQTGLEQFF; cdr3_nt: TGCAGTGCTAGAGATTTGAGATCGCAGACAGGGTTGGAGCAGTTCTTC
cdr3_length: 14; v_call: TRBV12-3/TRBV12-4; clone_size: -; j_call: TRBJ2-7; d_call: -; cdr3_aa: CASSFGGMGGEQYF; cdr3_nt: TGTGCCAGCAGTTTTGGGGGGATGGGTGGCGAGCAGTACTTC
cdr3_length: 15; v_call: TRBV7-2; clone_size: many; j_call: TRBJ2-7; d_call: TRBD2; cdr3_aa: CASSLANSGRNEQYF; cdr3_nt: TGTGCCAGCAGCTTAGCGAACAGCGGGAGGAACGAGCAGTACTTC
cdr3_length: 22; v_call: TRBV11-2; clone_size: -; j_call: TRBJ2-6; d_call: TRBD2; cdr3_aa: CASSSIGGVGLAGISGANVLTF; cdr3_nt: TGTGCCAGCAGTTCAATTGGAGGTGTTGGGCTAGCGGGCATCTCTGGGGCCAACGTCCTGACTTTC
cdr3_length: 16; v_call: TRBV7-9; clone_size: -; j_call: TRBJ2-7; d_call: TRBD2; cdr3_aa: CASSPRAGGSSNEQYF; cdr3_nt: TGTGCCAGCAGCCCCCGAGCGGGGGGCAGTTCCAATGAGCAGTACTTC
cdr3_length: 14; v_call: TRBV5-1; clone_size: -; j_call: TRBJ1-4; d_call: -; cdr3_aa: CASSLEVGEEKLFF; cdr3_nt: TGCGCCAGCAGCTTGGAGGTCGGAGAGGAAAAACTGTTTTTT
cdr3_length: 13; v_call: TRBV27; clone_size: -; j_call: TRBJ2-7; d_call: -; cdr3_aa: CASTPSALEGQYF; cdr3_nt: TGTGCCAGCACTCCCTCCGCCCTTGAGGGGCAGTACTTC
cdr3_length: 14; v_call: TRBV20-1; clone_size: -; j_call: TRBJ1-2; d_call: TRBD1; cdr3_aa: CSAPSQGNRDGYTF; cdr3_nt: TGCAGTGCTCCCTCACAGGGGAATAGAGATGGCTACACCTTC
cdr3_length: 16; v_call: TRBV7-3; clone_size: -; j_call: TRBJ2-1; d_call: TRBD2; cdr3_aa: CASSPPGLAGHNEQFF; cdr3_nt: TGTGCCAGCAGCCCCCCAGGACTAGCGGGTCACAATGAGCAGTTCTTC
cdr3_length: 12; v_call: TRBV28; clone_size: -; j_call: TRBJ1-1; d_call: -; cdr3_aa: CASSPGLREAFF; cdr3_nt: TGTGCCAGCAGCCCGGGACTCCGGGAAGCTTTCTTT
cdr3_length: 13; v_call: TRBV21-1; clone_size: -; j_call: TRBJ2-7; d_call: -; cdr3_aa: CASSKERGYEQYF; cdr3_nt: TGTGCCAGCAGCAAAGAGCGGGGTTACGAGCAGTACTTC
cdr3_length: 13; v_call: TRBV27; clone_size: -; j_call: TRBJ2-7; d_call: -; cdr3_aa: CASSESGHDEQYF; cdr3_nt: TGTGCCAGCAGTGAGTCCGGACACGACGAGCAGTACTTC
cdr3_length: 14; v_call: TRBV20-1; clone_size: -; j_call: TRBJ2-1; d_call: TRBD1; cdr3_aa: CSARDLSGTEKQFF; cdr3_nt: TGCAGTGCTAGAGATCTATCCGGGACAGAAAAGCAGTTCTTC
cdr3_length: 17; v_call: TRBV28; clone_size: -; j_call: TRBJ2-7; d_call: TRBD2; cdr3_aa: CASSPLPGGKTSDEQYF; cdr3_nt: TGTGCCAGCAGTCCACTTCCGGGGGGGAAGACCTCCGACGAGCAGTACTTC
cdr3_length: 15; v_call: TRBV11-2; clone_size: -; j_call: TRBJ2-1; d_call: -; cdr3_aa: CASSLRLLENNEQFF; cdr3_nt: TGTGCCAGCAGCTTAAGACTCCTTGAAAACAATGAGCAGTTCTTC
cdr3_length: 14; v_call: TRBV5-1; clone_size: -; j_call: TRBJ1-1; d_call: -; cdr3_aa: CASRQEQGTTEAFF; cdr3_nt: TGCGCCAGCAGGCAGGAACAGGGCACGACTGAAGCTTTCTTT
cdr3_length: 13; v_call: TRBV27; clone_size: -; j_call: TRBJ2-4; d_call: -; cdr3_aa: CANSTRNQNIQYF; cdr3_nt: TGTGCCAATTCGACTAGGAATCAGAACATTCAGTACTTC
cdr3_length: 15; v_call: TRBV7-9; clone_size: -; j_call: TRBJ1-2; d_call: -; cdr3_aa: CASSLVRQSLDGYTF; cdr3_nt: TGTGCCAGCAGCTTAGTCCGACAATCCCTTGATGGCTACACTTTC
cdr3_length: 14; v_call: TRBV28; clone_size: -; j_call: TRBJ2-7; d_call: -; cdr3_aa: CASQTGLSSYEQYF; cdr3_nt: TGTGCCAGTCAAACAGGGCTTAGCTCCTACGAGCAGTACTTC
cdr3_length: 17; v_call: TRBV4-1; clone_size: -; j_call: TRBJ2-2; d_call: -; cdr3_aa: CASSLVQASPGPGELFF; cdr3_nt: TGCGCCAGCAGCCTCGTACAAGCCTCCCCGGGCCCCGGGGAGCTGTTTTTT
cdr3_length: 15; v_call: TRBV3-1; clone_size: -; j_call: TRBJ2-2; d_call: -; cdr3_aa: CASSPRATATGELFF; cdr3_nt: TGTGCCAGCAGTCCTAGAGCGACCGCGACCGGGGAGCTGTTTTTT
cdr3_length: 14; v_call: TRBV11-2; clone_size: -; j_call: TRBJ1-6; d_call: -; cdr3_aa: CASSLDLGNSPLHF; cdr3_nt: TGTGCCAGCAGCTTGGACCTAGGAAATTCACCCCTCCACTTT
cdr3_length: 15; v_call: TRBV11-2; clone_size: -; j_call: TRBJ2-1; d_call: -; cdr3_aa: CASSHLKGKYNEQFF; cdr3_nt: TGTGCCAGCAGCCATCTAAAGGGAAAATACAATGAGCAGTTCTTC
cdr3_length: 14; v_call: TRBV14; clone_size: -; j_call: TRBJ1-4; d_call: -; cdr3_aa: CASSQGRNNEKLFF; cdr3_nt: TGTGCCAGCAGCCAGGGCAGGAACAATGAAAAACTGTTTTTT
cdr3_length: 14; v_call: TRBV24-1; clone_size: -; j_call: TRBJ2-5; d_call: -; cdr3_aa: CAISDRWLQETQYF; cdr3_nt: TGTGCCATCAGTGACCGATGGTTGCAAGAGACCCAGTACTTC
cdr3_length: 15; v_call: TRBV12-3/TRBV12-4; clone_size: few; j_call: TRBJ2-7; d_call: TRBD1; cdr3_aa: CASSTDRQGPSVQYF; cdr3_nt: TGTGCCAGCAGCACCGATCGACAGGGCCCGTCAGTGCAGTACTTC
cdr3_length: 12; v_call: TRBV7-6; clone_size: -; j_call: TRBJ2-3; d_call: -; cdr3_aa: CASSYLTDTQYF; cdr3_nt: TGTGCCAGCAGCTATTTAACAGATACGCAGTATTTT